These T cell receptor beta chains were read from a single sample in a study of control samples from healthy donors and cancer patients. The table came from immunoSEQ multiplex PCR; TCRdb's copy has only in-frame clones and leaves some out. The table lists about 68,000 clones, 83% of them singletons. The sample consisted of blood. The receptors were sampled from a man aged 55 to 69 in good health. Each CDR3 is given without its conserved first and last residue.

J gene	V gene	CDR3 protein
TRBJ2-2	TRBV7-3	ASSLSPPGTSSGELF
TRBJ2-7	TRBV19	ASSTGQGLSREQY
TRBJ2-3	TRBV3-1/TRBV3-2	ASSQGGSARDTQY
TRBJ1-4	TRBV18	ASSPVEGRTANEKLF
TRBJ2-7	TRBV6-5	ASTDARGLYEQY
TRBJ2-5	TRBV6-5	ATSGHARETQY
TRBJ2-1	TRBV6-2/TRBV6-3	ASNPPPGLAGSNEQF
TRBJ1-2	TRBV19	ASSIFARGGFGYT
TRBJ1-4	TRBV7-9	ASSLDGHEKLF
TRBJ1-5	TRBV4-1	ASSQDRGSPQPQH
TRBJ2-2	TRBV6-4	ASINRVFPSSLNTGELF
TRBJ2-5	TRBV2	ASNGPFQETQY
TRBJ2-7	TRBV30	AWSVMGEQY
TRBJ2-1	TRBV5-4	ASSSKLAGRKNEQF
TRBJ2-2	TRBV15	ATSRAGDTGELF
TRBJ2-7	TRBV18	ASSLLTGMSYEQY
TRBJ2-5	TRBV6-2/TRBV6-3	ASSTGLAGETQY
TRBJ2-1	TRBV24-1	ATSAAGRNEQF
TRBJ2-1	TRBV11-2	ASSLDRATNEQF
TRBJ1-3	TRBV19	ASSSQALYGNTIY
TRBJ2-3	TRBV7-9	ASSLVLGDTQY
TRBJ2-1	TRBV2	ASSGLNEQF
TRBJ2-1	TRBV10-1	ASSVERAPSYNEQF
TRBJ2-3	TRBV5-4	ASSLAGTGEDTQY
TRBJ1-1	TRBV19	ASSMRLGQGHTEAF
TRBJ1-4	TRBV7-9	ASSSGQREKLF
TRBJ2-7	TRBV9	ASSARTGFDEQY
TRBJ1-5	TRBV4-3	ASSQVTGSNQPQH
TRBJ1-1	TRBV19	ASSWGGTEAF
TRBJ2-1	TRBV27	ASSLGGWGGPQKERSYNEQF
TRBJ1-2	TRBV29-1	SVETGAGYT
TRBJ1-5	TRBV6-6	ASSYPQGVDQPQH
TRBJ2-5	TRBV5-1	ASSLDGRGFSETQY
TRBJ1-6	TRBV30	AWAGRASSYNSPLH
TRBJ2-7	TRBV18	ASSREGSSYEQY
TRBJ1-1	TRBV6-6	ASRPRQGARTEAF
TRBJ2-7	TRBV3-1/TRBV3-2	ASSTWGYEQY
TRBJ2-3	TRBV2	ASRFTDTQY
TRBJ2-7	TRBV5-4	ASSLYGRGNVGSYEQY
TRBJ1-2	TRBV7-9	ASSINRGQGYT
TRBJ1-6	TRBV7-9	ASSLDREDVGSPLH
TRBJ2-7	TRBV27	ASSLGREGVYEQY
TRBJ1-5	TRBV19	ASSFPRGGYFSTSNQPQH
TRBJ2-3	TRBV5-1	ASSLWGQGGTDTQY
TRBJ1-4	TRBV7-8	ASSRGGSDEKLF
TRBJ1-4	TRBV15	ATSREKQANEKLF
TRBJ2-7	TRBV7-9	ASSLVGGVRNYEQY
TRBJ2-1	TRBV5-4	ASSLGLSSGPYNEQF
TRBJ2-1	TRBV9	ARSVGGAGGGGEQF
TRBJ2-1	TRBV15	ATSSQRGRPYNEQF
TRBJ2-2	TRBV29-1	SARRGPNTGELF
TRBJ1-3	TRBV7-2	ASSQGLQQGTIY
TRBJ2-3	TRBV10-3	AISESNRDTQY
TRBJ2-7	TRBV6-6	ASSEGGPYEQY
TRBJ1-2	TRBV4-3	ASSQDWADRGQGGYT
TRBJ2-1	TRBV15	ATSRERGLEVF
TRBJ1-4	TRBV6-2/TRBV6-3	ASSYSEGQEKLF